The rows below give T cell receptor beta chains drawn from one sample of a study of T cell changes during pregnancy in multiple sclerosis. TCRdb's table, derived via immunoSEQ multiplex PCR, lists solely in-frame clones and lacks some. This table holds about 46,000 clones, approximately 90% found once. The specimen comprised CD8+ T cells from peripheral blood mononuclear cells, sampled in the second trimester of pregnancy. Receptor source: a female donor with multiple sclerosis, enrolled in a pregnancy study. Both conserved end residues are part of each CDR3. D genes are given only for firm matches. Clone size is stated in some rows and not others, as once, few, many or a class when expanded.

J gene | D gene | clone size | V gene | CDR3 DNA | CDR3 protein
TRBJ1-6 | TRBD1 | . | TRBV19 | TGTGCAACGCGGACAGGGGTGGGGTCACCCCTCCACTTT | CATRTGVGSPLHF
TRBJ2-7 | TRBD1 | . | TRBV5-5 | TGTGCCAGCAGCGGCCGGGACAGGGGTCCCCTCGAGCAGTACTTC | CASSGRDRGPLEQYF
TRBJ1-1 | . | . | TRBV14 | TGTGCCAGCAGCCAAGGCCTCCTTGACGCGGGGAATACTGAAGCTTTCTTT | CASSQGLLDAGNTEAFF
TRBJ1-1 | . | . | TRBV27 | TGTGCCAGCAGTTTAGGAGTGCAGGCAGGGGCTAGGGGGGCTTTCTTT | CASSLGVQAGARGAFF
TRBJ1-1 | . | . | TRBV9 | TGTGCCAGCAGTCTACCGGGACAAGAAGCTTTCTTT | CASSLPGQEAFF
TRBJ2-3 | . | . | TRBV20-1 | TGCAGTGCTAGGGGAGGACTTACGCAGTATTTT | CSARGGLTQYF
TRBJ1-5 | . | . | TRBV9 | TGTGCCAGCAGCTTATATAGCAATCAGCCCCAGCATTTT | CASSLYSNQPQHF
TRBJ1-2 | . | . | TRBV9 | TGTGCCAGCAGCGTAGTGATTTTGCGCGGCGAAGACTATGGCTACACCTTC | CASSVVILRGEDYGYTF
TRBJ2-3 | TRBD2 | . | TRBV4-2 | TGTGCCAGCAGCCAAGATTTAGCGGGGGTGGGCACAGATACGCAGTATTTT | CASSQDLAGVGTDTQYF
TRBJ1-3 | . | . | TRBV7-9 | TGTGCCAGCAGCTCCCCCCTGTTTTCCCACACCATATATTTT | CASSSPLFSHTIYF
TRBJ1-1 | . | . | TRBV19 | TGTGCCAGTAGTATAGATCGAACAGTAATGGTGAAAGCTTTCTTT | CASSIDRTVMVKAFF
TRBJ2-3 | TRBD1 | . | TRBV5-8 | TGTGCCAGCAGCTTGGGACAGGGCCTGGGGGATACGCAGTATTTT | CASSLGQGLGDTQYF
TRBJ1-5 | TRBD1 | . | TRBV19 | TGTGCCAGTAGTGGGGCAGTAATGACAGGGTTCCATCAGCCCCAGCATTTT | CASSGAVMTGFHQPQHF
TRBJ2-2 | TRBD2 | . | TRBV27 | TGTGCCAGCAGTTCGCCTCGGGGGGGTCATACCGGGGAGCTGTTTTTT | CASSSPRGGHTGELFF
TRBJ2-1 | TRBD2 | . | TRBV11-2 | TGTGCCAGCAGATCGGGACTAGCGGGGGGTGCGTATGAGCAGTTCTTC | CASRSGLAGGAYEQFF
TRBJ1-1 | . | few | TRBV6-1 | TGTGCCGGGGGGTCCGGTGGCCCTGAAGCTTTCTTT | CAGGSGGPEAFF
TRBJ2-7 | . | once | TRBV9 | TGTGCCAGCAGCGTAGGAGGTAGCCCGACTTACGAGCAGTACTTC | CASSVGGSPTYEQYF
TRBJ2-1 | TRBD2 | . | TRBV13 | TGTGCCAGCAGCGAACTAGCGGGGGGGCAAAACAATGAGCAGTTCTTC | CASSELAGGQNNEQFF
TRBJ2-1 | TRBD2 | . | TRBV7-2 | TGTGCCAGCAGCTTGACACTAGCGGGGATCGAGCAGTTCTTC | CASSLTLAGIEQFF
TRBJ2-7 | . | . | TRBV5-1 | TGCGCCAGCAGAACCTCTAGGGGCATGTACGAGCAGTACTTC | CASRTSRGMYEQYF
TRBJ1-2 | . | . | TRBV5-6 | TGTGCCAGCAGCTCGTTCGGGGGAGGAGAGGGCTACACCTTC | CASSSFGGGEGYTF
TRBJ2-7 | TRBD1 | once | TRBV7-2 | TGTGCCAGCAGCTCCCCGGGACAGGCTAGCGCACCCTACGAGCAGTACTTC | CASSSPGQASAPYEQYF
TRBJ2-7 | TRBD1 | . | TRBV7-2 | TGTGCCAGCAGCCCCCTTGGACAGGCCCTCTACGAGCAGTACTTC | CASSPLGQALYEQYF
TRBJ2-5 | TRBD2 | . | TRBV7-2 | TGTGCCAGCAGCCAGACTAGCGGGAGACAACAAGAGACCCAGTACTTC | CASSQTSGRQQETQYF
TRBJ1-2 | . | once | TRBV5-8 | TGTGCCAGCAGCCATCCTACAGGGATGAACTATGGCTACACCTTC | CASSHPTGMNYGYTF
TRBJ1-5 | TRBD1 | many | TRBV19 | TGTGCCACTGGGACAGGGGATAGCAATCAGCCCCAGCATTTT | CATGTGDSNQPQHF
TRBJ1-2 | . | . | TRBV10-2 | TGCGCCAGCAGCGAGGAGGATGGCTACACCTTC | CASSEEDGYTF
TRBJ1-5 | . | once | TRBV23-1 | TGCGCCAGCAGTCAACTGCTCCGGAGGCAGCCCCAGCATTTT | CASSQLLRRQPQHF
TRBJ1-1 | . | . | TRBV29-1 | TGCAGCGTTAGAAGGGGGAACACTGAAGCTTTCTTT | CSVRRGNTEAFF
TRBJ2-7 | TRBD1 | . | TRBV9 | TGTGCCAGCAGCCCCCGGACAGGGCTGAGCTACGAGCAGTACTTC | CASSPRTGLSYEQYF
TRBJ2-1 | . | . | TRBV7-3 | TGTGCCAGCCAAATAACAGGGTCAACCTACAATGAGCAGTTCTTC | CASQITGSTYNEQFF
TRBJ2-7 | . | . | TRBV2 | TGTGCCAGCAGTGATCCCAGAGCCGGGTACGAGCAGTACTTC | CASSDPRAGYEQYF
TRBJ1-5 | . | few | TRBV9 | TGTGCCAGCAGCGGGGGCGCAGACGGGCAGCCCCAGCATTTT | CASSGGADGQPQHF
TRBJ2-5 | . | . | TRBV7-2 | TGTGCCAGCAGCCGGCTGACAGGATCGTACCAAGAGACCCAGTACTTC | CASSRLTGSYQETQYF
TRBJ2-1 | . | . | TRBV7-2 | TGTGCCAGCAGCTTCGTTGCCTACAATGAGCAGTTCTTC | CASSFVAYNEQFF
TRBJ2-1 | TRBD2 | . | TRBV7-3 | TGTGCCAGCAGCTTCGGGACTAGCGGGGGAGATGAGCAGTTCTTC | CASSFGTSGGDEQFF
TRBJ2-1 | TRBD2 | once | TRBV6-1 | TGTGCCAGCACCCCCGGGGGGAATGAGCAGTTCTTC | CASTPGGNEQFF